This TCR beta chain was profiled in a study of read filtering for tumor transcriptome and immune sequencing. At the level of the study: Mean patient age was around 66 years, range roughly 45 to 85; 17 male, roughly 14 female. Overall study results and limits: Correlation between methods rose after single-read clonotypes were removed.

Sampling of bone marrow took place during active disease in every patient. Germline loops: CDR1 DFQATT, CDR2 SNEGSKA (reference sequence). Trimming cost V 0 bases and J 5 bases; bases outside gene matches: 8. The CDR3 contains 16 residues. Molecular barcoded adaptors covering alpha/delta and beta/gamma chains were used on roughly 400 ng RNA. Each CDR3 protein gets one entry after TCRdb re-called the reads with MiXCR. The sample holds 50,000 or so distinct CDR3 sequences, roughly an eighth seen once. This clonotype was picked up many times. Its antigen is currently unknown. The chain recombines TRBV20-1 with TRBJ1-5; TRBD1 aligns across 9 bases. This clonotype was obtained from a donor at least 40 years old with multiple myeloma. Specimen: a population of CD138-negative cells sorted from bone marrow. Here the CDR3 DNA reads TGCAGTGCTAGAGACCGTAGACAGGGGGTTTATCAGCCCCAGCATTTT. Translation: CSARDRRQGVYQPQHF.